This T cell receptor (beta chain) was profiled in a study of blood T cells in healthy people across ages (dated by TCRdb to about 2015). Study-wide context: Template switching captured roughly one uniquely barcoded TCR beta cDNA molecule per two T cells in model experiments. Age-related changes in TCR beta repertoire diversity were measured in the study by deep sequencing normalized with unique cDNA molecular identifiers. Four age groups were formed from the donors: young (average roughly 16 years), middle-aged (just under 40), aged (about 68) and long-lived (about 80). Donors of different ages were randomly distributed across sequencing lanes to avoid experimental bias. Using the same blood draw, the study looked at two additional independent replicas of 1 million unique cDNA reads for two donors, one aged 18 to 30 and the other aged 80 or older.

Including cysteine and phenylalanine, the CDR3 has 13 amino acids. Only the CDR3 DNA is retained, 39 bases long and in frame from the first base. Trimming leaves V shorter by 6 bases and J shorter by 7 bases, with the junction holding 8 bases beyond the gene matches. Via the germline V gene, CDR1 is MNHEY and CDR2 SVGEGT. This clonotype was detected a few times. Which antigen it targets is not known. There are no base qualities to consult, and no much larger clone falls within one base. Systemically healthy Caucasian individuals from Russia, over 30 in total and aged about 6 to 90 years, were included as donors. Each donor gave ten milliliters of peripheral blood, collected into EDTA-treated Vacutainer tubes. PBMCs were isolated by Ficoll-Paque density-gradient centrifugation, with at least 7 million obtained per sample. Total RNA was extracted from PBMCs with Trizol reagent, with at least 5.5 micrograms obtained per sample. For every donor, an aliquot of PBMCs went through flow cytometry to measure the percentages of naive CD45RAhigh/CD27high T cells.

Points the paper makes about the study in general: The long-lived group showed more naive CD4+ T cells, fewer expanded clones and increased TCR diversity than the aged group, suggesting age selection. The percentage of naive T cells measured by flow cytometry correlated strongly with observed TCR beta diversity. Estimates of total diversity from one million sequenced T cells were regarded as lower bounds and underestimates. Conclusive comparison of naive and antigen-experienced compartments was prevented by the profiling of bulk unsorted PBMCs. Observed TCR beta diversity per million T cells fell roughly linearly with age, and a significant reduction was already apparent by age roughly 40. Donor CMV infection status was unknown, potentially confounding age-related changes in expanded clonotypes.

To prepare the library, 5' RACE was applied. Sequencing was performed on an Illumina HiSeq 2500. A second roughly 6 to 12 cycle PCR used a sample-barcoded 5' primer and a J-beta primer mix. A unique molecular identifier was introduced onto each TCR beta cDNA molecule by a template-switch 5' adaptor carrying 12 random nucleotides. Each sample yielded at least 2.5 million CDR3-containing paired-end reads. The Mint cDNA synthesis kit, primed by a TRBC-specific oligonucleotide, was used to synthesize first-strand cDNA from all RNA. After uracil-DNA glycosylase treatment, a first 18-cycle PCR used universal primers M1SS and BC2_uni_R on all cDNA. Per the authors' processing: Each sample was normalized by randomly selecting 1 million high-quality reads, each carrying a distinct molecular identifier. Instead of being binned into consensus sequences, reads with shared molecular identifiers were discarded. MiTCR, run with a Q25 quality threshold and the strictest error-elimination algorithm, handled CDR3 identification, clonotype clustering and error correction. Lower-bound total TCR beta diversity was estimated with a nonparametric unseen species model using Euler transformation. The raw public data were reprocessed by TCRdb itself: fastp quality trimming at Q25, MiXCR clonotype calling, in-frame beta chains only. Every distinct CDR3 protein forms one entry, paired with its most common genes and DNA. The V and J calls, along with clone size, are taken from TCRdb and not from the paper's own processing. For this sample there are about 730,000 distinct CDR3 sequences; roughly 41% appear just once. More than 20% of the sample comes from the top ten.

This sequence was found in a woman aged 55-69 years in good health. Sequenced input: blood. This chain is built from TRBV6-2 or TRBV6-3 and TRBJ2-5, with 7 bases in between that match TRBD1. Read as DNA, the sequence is TGTGCCAGCAGGGCGACAGGGATGGCGACCCAGTACTTC. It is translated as CASRATGMATQYF.